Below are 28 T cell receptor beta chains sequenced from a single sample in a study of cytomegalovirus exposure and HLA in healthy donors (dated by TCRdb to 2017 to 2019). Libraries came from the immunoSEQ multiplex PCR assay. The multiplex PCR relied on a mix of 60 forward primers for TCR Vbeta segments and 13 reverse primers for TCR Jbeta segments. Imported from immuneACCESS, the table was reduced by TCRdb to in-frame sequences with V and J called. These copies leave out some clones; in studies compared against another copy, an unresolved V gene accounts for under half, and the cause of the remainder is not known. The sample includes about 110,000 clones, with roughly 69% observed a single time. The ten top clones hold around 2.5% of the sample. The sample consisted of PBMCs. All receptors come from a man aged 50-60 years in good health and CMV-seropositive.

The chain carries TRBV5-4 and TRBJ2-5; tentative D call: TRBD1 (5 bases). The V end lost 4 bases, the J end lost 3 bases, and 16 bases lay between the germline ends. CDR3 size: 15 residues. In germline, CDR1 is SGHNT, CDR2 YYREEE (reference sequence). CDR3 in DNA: TGTGCCAGCAGCGGTCGACAGTTACGGGAAGAGACCCAGTACTTC. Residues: CASSGRQLREETQYF.

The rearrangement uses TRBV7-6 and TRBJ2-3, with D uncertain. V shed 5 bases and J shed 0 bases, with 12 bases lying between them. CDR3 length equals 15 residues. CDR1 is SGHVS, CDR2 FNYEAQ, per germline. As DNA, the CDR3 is TGTGCCAGCAGCCCTACAGTCCCTAGCACAGATACGCAGTATTTT. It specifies CASSPTVPSTDTQYF.

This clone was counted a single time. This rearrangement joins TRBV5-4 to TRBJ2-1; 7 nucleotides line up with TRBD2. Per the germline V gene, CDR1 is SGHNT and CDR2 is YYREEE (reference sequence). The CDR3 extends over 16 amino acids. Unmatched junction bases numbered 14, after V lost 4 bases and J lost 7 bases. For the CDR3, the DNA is TGTGCCAGCAGCCCCGTCCCGGGAGGATCCCCGAATGAGCAGTTCTTC. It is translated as CASSPVPGGSPNEQFF.

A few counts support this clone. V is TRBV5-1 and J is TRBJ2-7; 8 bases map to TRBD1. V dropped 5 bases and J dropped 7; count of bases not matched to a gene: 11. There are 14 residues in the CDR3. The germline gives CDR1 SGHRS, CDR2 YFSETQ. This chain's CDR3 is CASRQQDRVGEQYF. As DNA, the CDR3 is TGCGCCAGCAGACAACAGGACAGGGTAGGGGAGCAGTACTTC.

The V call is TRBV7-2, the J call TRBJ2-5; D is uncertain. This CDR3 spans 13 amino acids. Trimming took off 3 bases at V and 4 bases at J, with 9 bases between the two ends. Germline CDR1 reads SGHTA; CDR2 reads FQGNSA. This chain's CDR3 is CASSFDVLETQYF. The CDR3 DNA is TGTGCCAGCAGCTTCGATGTACTAGAGACCCAGTACTTC.

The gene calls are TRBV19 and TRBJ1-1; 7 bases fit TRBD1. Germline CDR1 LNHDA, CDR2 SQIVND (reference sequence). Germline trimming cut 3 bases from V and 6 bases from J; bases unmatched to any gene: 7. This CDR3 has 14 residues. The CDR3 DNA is TGTGCCAGTAGTATCAGACAGGGAAACCCTGAAGCTTTCTTT. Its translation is CASSIRQGNPEAFF.

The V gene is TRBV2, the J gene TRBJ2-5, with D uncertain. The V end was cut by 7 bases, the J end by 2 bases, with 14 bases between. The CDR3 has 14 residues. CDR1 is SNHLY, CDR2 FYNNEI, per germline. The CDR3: CASTFDGRQETQYF. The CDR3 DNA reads TGTGCCAGCACATTCGACGGCAGGCAAGAGACCCAGTACTTC.

The CDR3 here is CASREEGANSGNTIYF. The CDR3 nucleotides are TGCGCCAGCAGAGAAGAGGGGGCGAATTCTGGAAACACCATATATTTT. The chain uses TRBV10-2 and TRBJ1-3, with 7 bases that match TRBD1. V trimming: 6 bases; J trimming: 1 base; junction bases outside the gene matches: 9. The length of the CDR3 is 16 residues. Germline CDR1 WSHSY, CDR2 SAAADI.

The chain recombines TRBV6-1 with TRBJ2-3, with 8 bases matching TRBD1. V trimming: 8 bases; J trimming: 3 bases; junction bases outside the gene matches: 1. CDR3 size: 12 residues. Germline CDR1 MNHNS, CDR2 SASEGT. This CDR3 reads CASDRGTDTQYF. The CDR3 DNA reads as TGTGCCAGCGACAGGGGAACAGATACGCAGTATTTT.

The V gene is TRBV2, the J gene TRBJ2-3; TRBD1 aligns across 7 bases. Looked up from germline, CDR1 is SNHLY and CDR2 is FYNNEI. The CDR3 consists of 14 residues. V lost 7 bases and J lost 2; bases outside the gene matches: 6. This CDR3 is CASIRQGTTDTQYF. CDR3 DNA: TGTGCCAGCATCCGACAGGGAACCACAGATACGCAGTATTTT.

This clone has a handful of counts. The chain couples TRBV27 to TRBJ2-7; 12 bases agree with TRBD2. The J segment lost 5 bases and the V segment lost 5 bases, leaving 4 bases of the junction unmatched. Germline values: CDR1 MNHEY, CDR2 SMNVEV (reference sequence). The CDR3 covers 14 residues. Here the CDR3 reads CASSAWTSGDEQYF. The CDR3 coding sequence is TGTGCCAGCAGTGCCTGGACTAGCGGGGACGAGCAGTACTTC.

The CDR3 reads CASSFQQGSRQQFF. The CDR3 nucleotides read TGCGCCAGCAGCTTTCAACAGGGATCCAGGCAGCAGTTCTTC. The chain is built from TRBV5-1 and TRBJ2-1, with D possibly matching TRBD1 (6 bases). Trimming pared 2 bases from V and 11 bases from J, leaving 17 bases between. CDR3 length equals 14 residues. Germline V lookup: CDR1 SGHRS, CDR2 YFSETQ.

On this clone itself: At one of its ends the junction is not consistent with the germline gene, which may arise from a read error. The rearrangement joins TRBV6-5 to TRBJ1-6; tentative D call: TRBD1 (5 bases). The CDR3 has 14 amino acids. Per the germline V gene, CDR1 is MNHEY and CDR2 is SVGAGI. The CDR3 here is CVSSPDSDNSPLHF. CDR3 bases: TGTGTCAGCAGCCCTGACAGCGATAATTCACCCCTCCACTTT.

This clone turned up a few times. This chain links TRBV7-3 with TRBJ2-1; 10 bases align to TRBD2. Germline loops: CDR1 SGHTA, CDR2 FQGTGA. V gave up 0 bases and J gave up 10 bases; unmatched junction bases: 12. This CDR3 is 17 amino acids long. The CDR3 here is CASSLTYPSGGAGEQFF. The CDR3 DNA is TGTGCCAGCAGCTTAACGTATCCAAGCGGGGGGGCGGGGGAGCAGTTCTTC.

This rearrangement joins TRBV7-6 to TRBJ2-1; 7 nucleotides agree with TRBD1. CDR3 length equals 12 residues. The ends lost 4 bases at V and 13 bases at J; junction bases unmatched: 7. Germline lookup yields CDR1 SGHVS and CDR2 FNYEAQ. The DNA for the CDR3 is TGTGCCAGCAGCTCGTTCCGGGACAGACAGTTCTTC. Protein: CASSSFRDRQFF.

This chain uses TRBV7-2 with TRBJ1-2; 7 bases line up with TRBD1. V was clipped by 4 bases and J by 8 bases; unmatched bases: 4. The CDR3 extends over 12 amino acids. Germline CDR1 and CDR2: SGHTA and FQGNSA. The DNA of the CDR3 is TGTGCCAGCAGCTCACAGGGGTGGGGCTACACCTTC. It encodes CASSSQGWGYTF.

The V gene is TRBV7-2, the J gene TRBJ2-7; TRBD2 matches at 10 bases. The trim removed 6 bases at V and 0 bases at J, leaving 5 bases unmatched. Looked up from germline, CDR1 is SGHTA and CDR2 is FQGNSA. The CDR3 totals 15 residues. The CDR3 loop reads CASRTGTSASYEQYF. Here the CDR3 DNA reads TGTGCCAGCAGAACCGGGACTAGCGCCTCCTACGAGCAGTACTTC. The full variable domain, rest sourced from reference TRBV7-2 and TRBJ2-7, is GAGVSQSPSNKVTEKGKDVELRCDPISGHTALYWYRQSLGQGLEFLIYFQGNSAPDKSGLPSDRFSAERTGGSVSTLTIQRTQQEDSAVYLCASRTGTSASYEQYFGPGTRLTVT.

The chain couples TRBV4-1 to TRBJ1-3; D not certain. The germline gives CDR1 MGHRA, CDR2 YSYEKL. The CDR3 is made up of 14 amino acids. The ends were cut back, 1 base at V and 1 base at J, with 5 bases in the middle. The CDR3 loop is CASSQVNSGNTIYF. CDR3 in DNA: TGCGCCAGCAGCCAAGTCAATTCTGGAAACACCATATATTTT.

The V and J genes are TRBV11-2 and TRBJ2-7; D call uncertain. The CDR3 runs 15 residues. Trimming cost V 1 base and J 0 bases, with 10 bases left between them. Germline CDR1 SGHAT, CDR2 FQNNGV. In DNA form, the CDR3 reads TGTGCCAGCAGCTTAGGTCCGGGTCCCTCCTACGAGCAGTACTTC. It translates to CASSLGPGPSYEQYF.

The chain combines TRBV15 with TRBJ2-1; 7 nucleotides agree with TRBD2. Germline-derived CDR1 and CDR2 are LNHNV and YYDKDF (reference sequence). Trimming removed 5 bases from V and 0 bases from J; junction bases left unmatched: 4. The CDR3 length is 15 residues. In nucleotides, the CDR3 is TGTGCCACCAGCCGGGGGGAGAGCTCCTACAATGAGCAGTTCTTC. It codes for CATSRGESSYNEQFF.

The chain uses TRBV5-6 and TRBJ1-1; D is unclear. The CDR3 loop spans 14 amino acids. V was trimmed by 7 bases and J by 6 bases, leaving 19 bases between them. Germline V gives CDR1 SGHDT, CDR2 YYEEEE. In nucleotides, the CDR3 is TGTGCCAGCTCCCTGCGGGAGGGTAGCCCTGAAGCTTTCTTT. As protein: CASSLREGSPEAFF.

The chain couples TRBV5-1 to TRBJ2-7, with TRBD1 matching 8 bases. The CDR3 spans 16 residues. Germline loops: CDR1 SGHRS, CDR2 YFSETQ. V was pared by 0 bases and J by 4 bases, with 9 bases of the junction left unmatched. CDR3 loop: CASSLGLGQGAYEQYF. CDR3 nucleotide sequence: TGCGCCAGCAGCTTGGGCCTTGGGCAGGGGGCTTACGAGCAGTACTTC.

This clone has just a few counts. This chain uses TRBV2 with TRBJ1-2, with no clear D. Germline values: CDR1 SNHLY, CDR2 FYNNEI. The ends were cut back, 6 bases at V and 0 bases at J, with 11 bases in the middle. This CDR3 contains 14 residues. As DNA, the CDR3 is TGTGCCAGCAGGGCCTCTAGCTCTAACTATGGCTACACCTTC. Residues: CASRASSSNYGYTF.

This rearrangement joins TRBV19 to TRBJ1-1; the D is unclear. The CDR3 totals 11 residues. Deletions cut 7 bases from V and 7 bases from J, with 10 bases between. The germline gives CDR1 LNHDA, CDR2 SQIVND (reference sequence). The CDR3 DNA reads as TGTGCCAGTAAAGACCGGGGTGAAGCTTTCTTT. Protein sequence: CASKDRGEAFF. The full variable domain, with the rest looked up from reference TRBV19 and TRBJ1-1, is DGGITQSPKYLFRKEGQNVTLSCEQNLNHDAMYWYRQDPGQGLRLIYYSQIVNDFQKGDIAEGYSVSREKKESFPLTVTSAQKNPTAFYLCASKDRGEAFFGQGTRLTVV.

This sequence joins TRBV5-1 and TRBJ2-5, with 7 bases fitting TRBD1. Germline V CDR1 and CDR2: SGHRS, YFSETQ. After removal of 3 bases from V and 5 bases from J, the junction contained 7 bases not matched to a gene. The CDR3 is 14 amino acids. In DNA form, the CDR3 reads TGCGCCAGCAGCTCTACAGGGGAAGGGGAGACCCAGTACTTC. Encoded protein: CASSSTGEGETQYF.

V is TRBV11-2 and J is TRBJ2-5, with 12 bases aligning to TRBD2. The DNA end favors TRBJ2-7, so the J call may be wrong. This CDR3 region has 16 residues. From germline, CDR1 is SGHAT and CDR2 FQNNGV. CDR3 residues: CASSLKTSGGAYEQYF. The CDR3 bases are TGTGCCAGCAGCTTAAAGACTAGCGGGGGTGCCTACGAGCAGTACTTC.

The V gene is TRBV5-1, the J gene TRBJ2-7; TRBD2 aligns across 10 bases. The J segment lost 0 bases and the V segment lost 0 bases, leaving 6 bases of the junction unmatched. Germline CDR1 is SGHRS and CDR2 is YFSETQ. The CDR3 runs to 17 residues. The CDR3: CASSLVSGGTISYEQYF. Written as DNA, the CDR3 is TGCGCCAGCAGCTTGGTTAGCGGGGGGACAATCTCCTACGAGCAGTACTTC.

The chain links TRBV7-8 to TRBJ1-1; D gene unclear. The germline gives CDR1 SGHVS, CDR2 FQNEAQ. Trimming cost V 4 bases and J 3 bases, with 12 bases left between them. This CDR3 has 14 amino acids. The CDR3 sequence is CASSSVARDTEAFF. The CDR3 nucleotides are TGTGCCAGCAGCTCAGTTGCACGGGACACTGAAGCTTTCTTT.